The T cell receptor (beta chain) under discussion was sequenced for a study of early T cells in non-severe SARS-CoV-2 infection. About the research overall: Bulk RNA from unsorted whole blood was sequenced; chains were unpaired.

In its sample, this clonotype was seen many times. Unique molecular identifier tags were affixed to discrete cDNA molecules. Each CDR3 protein gets one entry after TCRdb re-called the 5' RACE reads with MiXCR. The data hold about 67,000 distinct CDR3 sequences, with roughly 12% observed a single time. The CDR3 runs 16 residues. From germline, CDR1 is SGHDT and CDR2 YYEEEE. J gave up 0 bases and V 5 bases, and 6 bases lay outside the gene matches. The receptor was isolated from an adult who was a healthcare worker with PCR-confirmed SARS-CoV-2 infection or an uninfected control (not recorded which). The rearrangement links TRBV5-6 to TRBJ2-1; 9 nucleotides match TRBD2. The sample comprised whole blood. The CDR3, as DNA: TGTGCCAGCAGGCCGACTAGCGGTACCTCCTACAATGAGCAGTTCTTC. Translating gives CASRPTSGTSYNEQFF. The full variable domain, with the rest looked up from reference TRBV5-6 and TRBJ2-1, is DAGVTQSPTHLIKTRGQQVTLRCSPKSGHDTVSWYQQALGQGPQFIFQYYEEEERQRGNFPDRFSGHQFPNYSSELNVNALLLGDSALYLCASRPTSGTSYNEQFFGPGTRLTVL.